The rows below give T cell receptor beta chains drawn from one sample of a study of CXCR3-negative and CXCR3-positive naive CD8 T cells. TCRdb re-called the 5' RACE reads, yielding one record per CDR3 amino acid sequence without DNA. Its table lists under 150,000 distinct CDR3 sequences. Input material: naive CXCR3+ CD8+ T cells from blood. Receptor source: a human donor in good health. Some clones in this sample may be carry-over from other donors' samples. CDR3s include the opening cysteine and the closing phenylalanine or tryptophan.

J gene: TRBJ1-5; V gene: TRBV5-6; CDR3 length: 14; CDR3 protein: CASSFGLSNQPQHF
J gene: TRBJ2-3; V gene: TRBV6-6; CDR3 length: 14; CDR3 protein: CASSYRGSTDTQYF
J gene: TRBJ2-1; V gene: TRBV19; CDR3 length: 14; CDR3 protein: CASESGTHYNEQFF
J gene: TRBJ1-5; V gene: TRBV7-8; CDR3 length: 15; CDR3 protein: CASSLEWGASQPQHF
J gene: TRBJ2-1; V gene: TRBV20-1; CDR3 length: 15; CDR3 protein: CSATEPGGSYNEQFF
J gene: TRBJ2-3; V gene: TRBV9; CDR3 length: 16; CDR3 protein: CASSGRGYMSTDTQYF
J gene: TRBJ2-7; V gene: TRBV7-9; CDR3 length: 13; CDR3 protein: CASSFPTGTEQYF
J gene: TRBJ1-1; V gene: TRBV19; CDR3 length: 11; CDR3 protein: CASSEGQEAFF
J gene: TRBJ1-4; V gene: TRBV6-5; CDR3 length: 18; CDR3 protein: CASRETGTELALDEKLFF
J gene: TRBJ2-1; V gene: TRBV6-2/TRBV6-3; CDR3 length: 17; CDR3 protein: CASSPPAGGSFGNEQFF
J gene: TRBJ2-7; V gene: TRBV29-1; CDR3 length: 17; CDR3 protein: CSVDGTSHTDGVYEQYF
J gene: TRBJ2-3; V gene: TRBV20-1; CDR3 length: 14; CDR3 protein: CSKRLADSTDTQYF
J gene: TRBJ2-6; V gene: TRBV2; CDR3 length: 16; CDR3 protein: CASGATRLSGANVLTF
J gene: TRBJ2-3; V gene: TRBV7-8; CDR3 length: 21; CDR3 protein: CASSRTGTSGRGSWGQDTQYF
J gene: TRBJ2-2; V gene: TRBV5-1; CDR3 length: 16; CDR3 protein: CASSTDRGPNTGELFF
J gene: TRBJ2-5; V gene: TRBV11-3; CDR3 length: 13; CDR3 protein: CASSQGVLETQYF
J gene: TRBJ2-1; V gene: TRBV4-1; CDR3 length: 13; CDR3 protein: CASSHLVTNEQFF
J gene: TRBJ2-7; V gene: TRBV25-1; CDR3 length: 15; CDR3 protein: CASSDGSRSSYEQYF
J gene: TRBJ2-5; V gene: TRBV3-1; CDR3 length: 14; CDR3 protein: CASSPANIQETQYF
J gene: TRBJ2-1; V gene: TRBV7-9; CDR3 length: 16; CDR3 protein: CASSPQRVSSYNEQFF
J gene: TRBJ1-1; V gene: TRBV29-1; CDR3 length: 17; CDR3 protein: CSVGTGTGGNLGTEAFF
J gene: TRBJ2-1; V gene: TRBV30; CDR3 length: 15; CDR3 protein: CAWVPGTSGYNEQFF
J gene: TRBJ2-7; V gene: TRBV13; CDR3 length: 13; CDR3 protein: CASSLEQGDEQYF
J gene: TRBJ2-3; V gene: TRBV4-1; CDR3 length: 13; CDR3 protein: CASSRLAPDTQYF
J gene: TRBJ1-4; V gene: TRBV5-5; CDR3 length: 17; CDR3 protein: CASSLASVRTTNEKLFF
J gene: TRBJ2-7; V gene: TRBV7-9; CDR3 length: 16; CDR3 protein: CASSEGGRDSDYEQYF
J gene: TRBJ2-7; V gene: TRBV5-1; CDR3 length: 12; CDR3 protein: CASSLGFYEQYF
J gene: TRBJ2-1; V gene: TRBV7-6; CDR3 length: 15; CDR3 protein: CASSTGLAAYNEQFF
J gene: TRBJ2-1; V gene: TRBV7-9; CDR3 length: 15; CDR3 protein: CASSYPRGSYNEQFF
J gene: TRBJ2-7; V gene: TRBV20-1; CDR3 length: 15; CDR3 protein: CSARFLAGTSYEQYF
J gene: TRBJ2-2; V gene: TRBV20-1; CDR3 length: 15; CDR3 protein: CSARAYLVNTGELFF
J gene: TRBJ2-3; V gene: TRBV4-2; CDR3 length: 13; CDR3 protein: CASSQDRTDTQYF
J gene: TRBJ1-1; V gene: TRBV4-1; CDR3 length: 14; CDR3 protein: CASSQEQLNTEAFF
J gene: TRBJ2-1; V gene: TRBV29-1; CDR3 length: 14; CDR3 protein: CSVQATDYYNEQFF
J gene: TRBJ2-1; V gene: TRBV5-5; CDR3 length: 17; CDR3 protein: CASSPDSGAEILNEQFF
J gene: TRBJ1-1; V gene: TRBV19; CDR3 length: 12; CDR3 protein: CASSLANTEAFF
J gene: TRBJ1-2; V gene: TRBV15; CDR3 length: 14; CDR3 protein: CATSRDLSGYGYTF
J gene: TRBJ1-5; V gene: TRBV28; CDR3 length: 15; CDR3 protein: CASTTGAHGNQPQHF
J gene: TRBJ2-7; V gene: TRBV15; CDR3 length: 17; CDR3 protein: CATSRDLQRELSYEQYF
J gene: TRBJ2-1; V gene: TRBV29-1; CDR3 length: 17; CDR3 protein: CSVDHTRTSDTYNEQFF
J gene: TRBJ2-5; V gene: TRBV9; CDR3 length: 14; CDR3 protein: CASSPSGGTETQYF
J gene: TRBJ1-1; V gene: TRBV7-9; CDR3 length: 13; CDR3 protein: CASSPHSGTEAFF
J gene: TRBJ2-3; V gene: TRBV29-1; CDR3 length: 12; CDR3 protein: CSVVQGGDTQYF
J gene: TRBJ2-1; V gene: TRBV7-9; CDR3 length: 19; CDR3 protein: CASSDTDGRGRNPGNEQFF
J gene: TRBJ1-1; V gene: TRBV9; CDR3 length: 14; CDR3 protein: CASSVGDTNTEAFF
J gene: TRBJ2-1; V gene: TRBV11-2; CDR3 length: 15; CDR3 protein: CASSQTSGGYNEQFF
J gene: TRBJ2-3; V gene: TRBV28; CDR3 length: 14; CDR3 protein: CASSPQENPDTQYF
J gene: TRBJ2-3; V gene: TRBV4-1; CDR3 length: 18; CDR3 protein: CASSQDIRSSGGPDTQYF
J gene: TRBJ1-4; V gene: TRBV4-2; CDR3 length: 17; CDR3 protein: CASSQVTGGGRNEKLFF
J gene: TRBJ1-1; V gene: TRBV7-8; CDR3 length: 12; CDR3 protein: CASSHTSTEAFF
J gene: TRBJ2-4; V gene: TRBV5-5; CDR3 length: 13; CDR3 protein: CASSLGQGNIQYF
J gene: TRBJ2-7; V gene: TRBV11-2; CDR3 length: 14; CDR3 protein: CASSPPWASYEQYF
J gene: TRBJ2-1; V gene: TRBV12-3/TRBV12-4; CDR3 length: 12; CDR3 protein: CASRDVGNEQFF
J gene: TRBJ2-6; V gene: TRBV10-3; CDR3 length: 14; CDR3 protein: CATRDSSGANVLTF
J gene: TRBJ2-7; V gene: TRBV5-1; CDR3 length: 14; CDR3 protein: CASSLRDRTYEQYF
J gene: TRBJ2-7; V gene: TRBV12-3/TRBV12-4; CDR3 length: 15; CDR3 protein: CASSLRGRRSYEQYF
J gene: TRBJ2-4; V gene: TRBV3-1; CDR3 length: 14; CDR3 protein: CASSQAGRENIQYF
J gene: TRBJ1-2; V gene: TRBV29-1; CDR3 length: 13; CDR3 protein: CSVDPGDLYGYTF
J gene: TRBJ1-5; V gene: TRBV28; CDR3 length: 12; CDR3 protein: CASTPADQPQHF
J gene: TRBJ1-2; V gene: TRBV6-2/TRBV6-3; CDR3 length: 15; CDR3 protein: CASSYSMDSVYGYTF